Described below is a single TCR beta chain sequence and its context. The antigen remains undetermined. Time point defined: new active TB diagnosis, blood taken before or within 7 days of starting treatment. Profiling relied on immunoSEQ multiplex PCR, and the TCRdb table lists in-frame clones only, not all of them. The sample yields some 31,000 clones, more than 85% seen once. This sample is part of a study of T cells in tuberculosis. Study-wide context: The T cells targeted glucose monomycolate, a mycobacterial lipid, via CD1B. This South African cohort compared adolescents with or without latent tuberculosis against adults with active tuberculosis.

Study results and caveats: The TCR-beta difference was not significant; alpha differences partly reflected length. GMM-specific TCRs were nearer to active tuberculosis alpha repertoires, suggesting expansion.

Per the germline V gene, CDR1 is MDHEN and CDR2 is SYDVKM. V shed 9 bases, J shed 2 bases, and the junction held 9 bases outside the gene matches. The length of the CDR3 is 15 residues. This TCR was recovered from an adult with tuberculosis. This chain uses TRBV28 with TRBJ2-2; TRBD1 aligns across 7 bases. Specimen: PBMCs, collected at tuberculosis diagnosis. The CDR3: CASAPGQLNTGELFF. For the CDR3, the DNA is TGTGCCAGTGCACCGGGACAGCTTAACACCGGGGAGCTGTTTTTT.